The 7 T cell receptor beta chains below all came from one sample that was sequenced in a study of control samples from healthy donors and cancer patients. Data came from immunoSEQ multiplex PCR; TCRdb stores just in-frame clones and leaves some out. There are about 180,000 clones in the sample; roughly 92% occur only once, and 1.2% to 1.5% lies in the top ten. Sequencing was carried out using blood. These receptors were obtained from a man between 25 and 39 years old in good health.

This chain connects TRBV5-1 to TRBJ2-7; D perhaps matches TRBD1 (5 bases). The CDR3 is 14 residues long. Germline CDR1 reads SGHRS; CDR2 reads YFSETQ. Between the trimmed V and J ends, which lost 6 bases and 1 base, there was a span of 14 bases. Here the CDR3 DNA reads TGCGCCAGCACCCTCTCAGGGAATTCCTACGAGCAGTACTTC. Translation: CASTLSGNSYEQYF.

As DNA, the CDR3 is TGTGCCAGCAGCCCAGGACTAGCGGGGGGCACAGATACGCAGTATTTT. This translates into CASSPGLAGGTDTQYF. The chain links TRBV7-9 to TRBJ2-3; 13 bases align to TRBD2. V shed 5 bases, J shed 1 base, and the junction held 3 bases outside the gene matches. This CDR3 has 16 amino acids. Germline CDR1 reads SEHNR; CDR2 reads FQNEAQ (reference sequence). Complete variable domain (other parts from reference TRBV7-9 and TRBJ2-3): DTGVSQNPRHKITKRGQNVTFRCDPISEHNRLYWYRQTLGQGPEFLTYFQNEAQLEKSRLLSDRFSAERPKGSFSTLEIQRTEQGDSAMYLCASSPGLAGGTDTQYFGPGTRLTVL.

CDR3 amino acids: CASSESTDMNTEAFF. Here the CDR3 DNA reads TGCGCCAGCAGTGAGTCGACAGATATGAACACTGAAGCTTTCTTT. The chain is built from TRBV10-1 and TRBJ1-1, with D possibly matching TRBD1 (5 bases). The V gene's germline CDR1 is WNHNN and CDR2 SYGVQD (reference sequence). Trimming cost V 0 bases and J 0 bases, with 8 bases left between them. The CDR3 is 15 residues long.

Concerning this clone: Relative to the germline gene, one junction end is altered; a read error may explain this. The genes are TRBV6-5 and TRBJ2-7; TRBD2 aligns across 13 bases. Germline loops: CDR1 MNHEY, CDR2 SVGAGI. This CDR3 comprises 16 residues. The chain's CDR3 is CASSHSGLAGVWEQYF. In nucleotides, the CDR3 is TGTGCCAGCAGTCACTCCGGACTAGCGGGGGTTTGGGAGCAGTACTTC.

This chain links TRBV2 with TRBJ1-1, with D possibly being TRBD1 (5 bases). There are 13 residues in the CDR3. V was shortened by 6 bases and J by 4 bases, with 12 bases between the two germline ends. The germline V gene has CDR1 SNHLY and CDR2 FYNNEI. CDR3 loop: CASRVPGFTEAFF. For the CDR3, the DNA is TGTGCCAGCAGAGTACCAGGGTTCACTGAAGCTTTCTTT.

The V call is TRBV11-2, the J call TRBJ2-3; 8 bases fit TRBD1. V shed 1 base, J shed 4 bases, and the junction held 10 bases outside the gene matches. The CDR3 contains 17 residues. The germline gives CDR1 SGHAT, CDR2 FQNNGV. CDR3 DNA: TGTGCCAGCAGCTTAGTTGGTGGCGGCAGGGGGCCAGATACGCAGTATTTT. Translated, it gives CASSLVGGGRGPDTQYF.

The chain uses TRBV4-2 and TRBJ1-5; 9 nucleotides agree with TRBD1. Trimming removed 4 bases from V and 4 bases from J; junction bases left unmatched: 14. The CDR3 sequence is 18 residues long. From germline, CDR1 is LGHNA and CDR2 YNFKEQ. The CDR3: CASSLIGQGIVGNQPQHF. CDR3 bases: TGTGCCAGCAGCCTTATCGGACAGGGGATCGTAGGGAATCAGCCCCAGCATTTT.